Each of the 10 T cell receptor beta chains below was sequenced from the same sample in a study of blood T cells in healthy people across ages. The second PCR ran roughly 7 to 12 cycles with a sample-barcoded 5' primer and J-beta primers. MiXCR, applied by TCRdb to the 5' RACE reads, yields one record per CDR3 protein. The table shows some 780,000 distinct CDR3 sequences, with more than 50% occurring only once. Material for sequencing was blood. The source is a man aged 35 to 55 in good health.

A word on this clonotype: A junction end diverges from the germline sequence, so it may reflect a read error. This chain uses TRBV5-1 with TRBJ1-5; D perhaps matches TRBD1 (5 bases). This CDR3 comprises 13 residues. Germline V lookup: CDR1 SGHRS, CDR2 YFSETQ. The DNA of the CDR3 is TGCGCCAGCACCAGGGAGGTGTTTCGGCCCCGGCATTTT. Encoded protein: CASTREVFRPRHF.

The chain recombines TRBV29-1 with TRBJ1-4; a possible D gene is TRBD1 (6 bases). Trimming removed 6 bases at V and 5 bases at J, with 10 bases between. Germline CDR1 reads SQVTM; CDR2 reads ANQGSEA. This CDR3 region has 12 residues. The CDR3 bases are TGCAGCGTGCTCGGACAGAATGAAAAACTGTTTTTT. Amino acid sequence: CSVLGQNEKLFF.

The V and J genes are TRBV12-5 and TRBJ2-1; 9 bases map to TRBD1. V trimming: 6 bases; J trimming: 3 bases; junction bases outside the gene matches: 12. The CDR3 length is 17 residues. Germline V lookup: CDR1 LGHNT, CDR2 FRNRAP. The CDR3 region is CASGPVTGGGIYNEQFF. The CDR3 DNA sequence: TGTGCTAGTGGCCCCGTCACAGGGGGCGGAATCTACAATGAGCAGTTCTTC.

The V gene is TRBV28, the J gene TRBJ1-1; D not resolved. The CDR3 contains 12 residues. V shed 4 bases and J shed 4 bases, with 7 bases lying between them. Germline lookup yields CDR1 MDHEN and CDR2 SYDVKM. The CDR3 bases are TGTGCCAGCAGTTGGTGGGGCACTGAAGCTTTCTTT. Its translation: CASSWWGTEAFF.

The chain is built from TRBV20-1 and TRBJ2-3; D is unclear. Germline lookup yields CDR1 DFQATT and CDR2 SNEGSKA (reference sequence). Trimming removed 4 bases at V and 6 bases at J, with 5 bases between. The CDR3 is made up of 10 amino acids. CDR3 amino acids: CSAISDTQYF. DNA of the CDR3: TGCAGTGCTATATCCGATACGCAGTATTTT.

This chain uses TRBV7-2 with TRBJ1-4; TRBD1 aligns across 8 bases. The CDR3 has 17 amino acids. The V segment lost 0 bases and the J segment 7 bases; nucleotides outside the gene matches: 10. In germline, CDR1 is SGHTA, CDR2 FQGNSA. The DNA for the CDR3 is TGTGCCAGCAGCTTAGCCCCAACAGGGGGTGCAGGTGAAAAACTGTTTTTT. Its protein is CASSLAPTGGAGEKLFF.

The rearrangement links TRBV3-1 to TRBJ1-1; 8 positions match TRBD1. V shed 3 bases and J 5 bases; nucleotides not matched to a gene: 8. The CDR3 loop spans 15 amino acids. The germline V gene has CDR1 LGHDT and CDR2 YNNKEL (reference sequence). The CDR3 spells CASSHWTGSGTEAFF. The CDR3 coding sequence is TGTGCCAGCAGCCACTGGACAGGGTCGGGGACTGAAGCTTTCTTT.

This clonotype was picked up one time. The V and J genes are TRBV7-9 and TRBJ1-5; D may be TRBD1 (5 bases). This CDR3 has 14 amino acids. Looked up from germline, CDR1 is SEHNR and CDR2 is FQNEAQ (reference sequence). Trimming took 5 bases from V and 7 from J, leaving 15 bases between them. In DNA, the CDR3 is TGTGCCAGCAGCCCAGGGCTCGGGCAGCAGCCCCAGCATTTT. Residues: CASSPGLGQQPQHF.

At least ten counts were recorded for this clonotype. The chain has TRBV10-2 and TRBJ2-7; tentative D call: TRBD1 (6 bases). The V gene's germline CDR1 is WSHSY and CDR2 SAAADI. The CDR3 spans 14 residues. The V gene lost 4 bases and the J gene lost 1 base, with 11 bases spanning the gap. This CDR3 is CASSVAGTSYEQYF. The CDR3 coding sequence is TGCGCCAGCAGTGTTGCCGGGACATCCTACGAGCAGTACTTC.

This chain connects TRBV7-3 to TRBJ1-1; possible D gene TRBD1, 6 bases. The V gene lost 3 bases and the J gene lost 4 bases, with 15 bases spanning the gap. The CDR3 totals 15 residues. Per the germline V gene, CDR1 is SGHTA and CDR2 is FQGTGA. The CDR3 sequence: CASSLGIMGATEAFF. As DNA, the CDR3 is TGTGCCAGCAGCTTGGGAATCATGGGGGCCACTGAAGCTTTCTTT.